This T cell receptor beta chain was captured by sequencing in a study of a mutant IDH1 vaccine in newly diagnosed glioma. Study context: Averaging 40.4 years of age, treated patients were around 60% male and about 38% female.

Germline V gene data show CDR1 as LNHDA and CDR2 as SQIVND (reference sequence). With 5 bases clipped from V and 4 bases from J, the junction kept 3 bases outside the gene matches. CDR3 length: 13 residues. Time point given: baseline, week 1 (first vaccination visit). Treatment reported: pre-vaccination baseline after standard-of-care therapy. Clones were read by immunoSEQ multiplex PCR, and TCRdb kept only the in-frame ones, dropping some. The sample lists tens of thousands of clones, about nine tenths occurring once. V gene TRBV19 combines with J gene TRBJ2-7, with 9 bases matching TRBD1. This TCR derives from a woman aged 40 to 49 with glioma. Specimen: PBMCs, collected from a glioma patient treated with radiotherapy, temozolomide or both. CDR3 DNA sequence: TGTGCCAGTAGTTTGACAGGGGGGTACGAGCAGTACTTC. Protein product: CASSLTGGYEQYF.